A selection of T cell receptor beta chains follows, all from one sample in a study of blood T cell repertoires in COVID-19. This table comes from immunoSEQ multiplex PCR, and its TCRdb copy is limited to in-frame clones, with some not included. The sample lists some 150,000 clones, more than 80% occurring once. The sample taken for sequencing was peripheral blood. These receptors were taken from a man in his 70s with acute or convalescent COVID-19. Each CDR3 is given with its conserved first and last residue. Not every row has a clone size; where given, it reads once, few, many or a size class.

NA	TRBV11-1	TRBJ1-1	CASSLAPGLTEAFF
NA	TRBV9	TRBJ2-7	CASSVGGSGYEQYF
NA	TRBV5-1	TRBJ2-7	CASSLGGLAGTEQYF
NA	TRBV18	TRBJ1-2	CASSPEGGAYGYTF
NA	TRBV24-1	TRBJ1-5	CATSDRGQGADQPQHF
few	TRBV7-3	TRBJ2-2	CASSLGGNTGELFF
few	TRBV7-8	TRBJ2-7	CASSFPLSYEQYF
NA	TRBV6-2/TRBV6-3	TRBJ2-3	CASSYSPLAGGPDTQYF
NA	TRBV4-1	TRBJ1-4	CASSQKTPGQGSWSNEKLFF
NA	TRBV7-8	TRBJ2-5	CASSAGGVNPKTQYF
once	TRBV5-4	TRBJ1-5	CASSLEGENQPQHF
few	TRBV6-1	TRBJ1-5	CASSEVGGASNQPQHF
NA	TRBV5-5	TRBJ2-7	CASSSQGASYEQYF
NA	TRBV5-4	TRBJ2-2	CASSPLVGTGELFF
many	TRBV12-3/TRBV12-4	TRBJ2-1	CATDLAGGREQFF
NA	TRBV9	TRBJ1-1	CASSPQKWNTEAFF
NA	TRBV18	TRBJ2-7	CASSPPSQSYEQYF
NA	TRBV13	TRBJ1-2	CASSTPLGVGYTF
medium-sized	TRBV27	TRBJ2-7	CASSQQAMSYEQYF
NA	TRBV30	TRBJ2-2	CAWSGWFTGELFF
NA	TRBV7-8	TRBJ1-3	CASSLGLDRDIYF
NA	TRBV30	TRBJ2-3	CAWTYGGDTQYF